Listed below are T cell receptor beta chains from one sample, sequenced in a study of read filtering for tumor transcriptome and immune sequencing. MiXCR, run by TCRdb on the reads, gives a single entry per CDR3 protein. This sample has 93,000 or so distinct CDR3 sequences, with about 22% found just once. Sequenced: a population of CD138-negative cells sorted from bone marrow. All receptors come from a donor at least 40 years old with multiple myeloma. Both conserved end residues are part of each CDR3. D genes are given only for firm matches. Only some rows state a clone size, as once, few, many or a class for expanded clones.

j_call clone_size d_call v_call cdr3_aa cdr3_nt
TRBJ2-1 . . TRBV7-9 CASSPGPVRQVQFF TGTGCCAGCAGCCCCGGACCAGTACGACAGGTGCAGTTCTTC
TRBJ2-2 . . TRBV30 CAWSVKGWAGELLF TGTGCCTGGAGTGTGAAAGGGTGGGCCGGGGAGCTGCTTTTT
TRBJ1-1 . . TRBV2 CASGFRQNTEAFF TGTGCCAGCGGTTTTAGACAGAACACTGAAGCTTTCTTT
TRBJ1-1 few . TRBV27 CASSLRLSLSTEAFF TGTGCCAGCAGTCTCCGACTGTCTTTGAGCACTGAAGCTTTCTTT
TRBJ2-5 many TRBD1 TRBV28 CASSPIQGVGETQYF TGTGCCAGCAGTCCTATTCAGGGGGTCGGGGAGACCCAGTACTTC
TRBJ2-1 many . TRBV20-1 CSATGAVQTEQFF TGCAGTGCCACGGGTGCTGTCCAGACTGAGCAGTTCTTC
TRBJ1-3 . . TRBV6-6 CASSYRGGTDSGNTIYF TGTGCCAGCAGTTACCGGGGAGGCACAGACTCTGGAAACACCATATATTTT
TRBJ1-5 many . TRBV20-1 CSASFGVNQPQHF TGCAGTGCTAGTTTCGGGGTTAATCAGCCCCAGCATTTT
TRBJ2-2 many . TRBV28 CASTSWDGGTGELFF TGTGCCAGCACCTCATGGGACGGAGGGACCGGGGAGCTGTTTTTT
TRBJ1-1 many . TRBV18 CASSPGHEAFF TGTGCCAGCTCACCCGGACACGAAGCTTTCTTT
TRBJ1-5 . . TRBV20-1 CSASRGNNQPQHF TGCAGTGCCTCCAGGGGAAACAATCAGCCCCAGCATTTT
TRBJ1-3 . . TRBV5-1 CASSSGASGNTIYF TGCGCCAGCAGCTCAGGGGCCTCTGGAAACACCATATATTTT
TRBJ2-3 many TRBD2 TRBV18 CASSPAGGVTDTQYF TGTGCCAGCTCACCAGCGGGGGGAGTCACAGATACGCAGTATTTT
TRBJ2-1 many . TRBV7-9 CASSLVASEQFF TGTGCCAGCAGCTTAGTTGCGTCTGAGCAGTTCTTC
TRBJ2-3 . TRBD1 TRBV5-6 CASSSLGTASTDTQYF TGTGCCAGCAGCTCATTAGGGACAGCCAGCACAGATACGCAGTATTTT
TRBJ1-1 many . TRBV13 CASSGELNTEAFF TGTGCCAGCAGCGGGGAGTTGAACACTGAAGCTTTCTTT
TRBJ2-2 many . TRBV6-6 CASSYSKGERPGELFF TGTGCCAGCAGTTACTCGAAGGGGGAGCGGCCCGGGGAGCTGTTTTTT
TRBJ2-1 many . TRBV29-1 CSVEDGEGSSYNEQFF TGCAGCGTTGAAGACGGAGAGGGGAGCTCCTACAATGAGCAGTTCTTC
TRBJ2-6 many . TRBV5-1 CASSRTVGANVLTF TGCGCCAGCAGTAGGACAGTTGGGGCCAACGTCCTGACTTTC
TRBJ2-7 many . TRBV5-4 CASSSGTVNAYEQYF TGTGCCAGCAGTTCCGGGACCGTAAACGCCTACGAGCAGTACTTC
TRBJ2-7 . TRBD1 TRBV5-1 CASSLVYQGAGEQYF TGCGCCAGCAGCTTGGTATACCAGGGGGCCGGCGAGCAGTACTTC
TRBJ2-3 many TRBD1 TRBV29-1 CSVGGGTGETDTQYF TGCAGCGTTGGAGGAGGGACAGGGGAAACAGATACGCAGTATTTT
TRBJ2-2 many TRBD2 TRBV7-2 CASRPRLASTTGELFF TGTGCCAGCAGACCCAGACTAGCCTCGACCACCGGGGAGCTGTTTTTT
TRBJ1-1 many . TRBV5-1 CASSDLGTEAFF TGCGCCAGCAGCGACCTAGGCACTGAAGCTTTCTTT
TRBJ2-7 many . TRBV5-5 CASSLGPSSGEQYF TGTGCCAGCAGCTTGGGACCCAGCTCGGGGGAGCAGTACTTC
TRBJ2-5 . . TRBV7-8 CASRTREKETQYF TGTGCCAGCAGAACCCGGGAAAAAGAGACCCAGTACTTC
TRBJ2-3 . TRBD2 TRBV2 CARDLAGGRDTQYF TGTGCCAGGGACCTAGCGGGGGGGCGAGATACGCAGTATTTT
TRBJ2-1 many . TRBV5-3 CARSLVTGFCYNEQFF TGTGCCAGAAGCCTAGTAACTGGGTTCTGCTACAATGAGCAGTTCTTC
TRBJ1-5 few . TRBV6-6 CASSYDSQPQHF TGTGCCAGCAGTTACGATAGTCAGCCCCAGCATTTT
TRBJ1-2 many . TRBV4-2 CASSQEEGGADGYTF TGTGCCAGCAGCCAAGAGGAAGGGGGGGCGGATGGCTACACCTTC
TRBJ2-5 once TRBD2 TRBV15 CATNPGLAGGQKTQYF TGTGCCACCAACCCTGGACTAGCGGGGGGGCAAAAGACCCAGTACTTC
TRBJ2-7 many TRBD1 TRBV20-1 CSAPRQGMGEQYF TGCAGTGCTCCCAGACAGGGTATGGGCGAGCAGTACTTC
TRBJ2-5 many TRBD1 TRBV6-5 CASSRLTGAQATQYF TGTGCCAGCAGCCGACTGACAGGGGCCCAAGCAACCCAGTACTTC
TRBJ1-1 few TRBD1 TRBV28 CASSSTQGVEAFF TGTGCCAGCAGTTCAACTCAGGGGGTTGAAGCTTTCTTT
TRBJ1-5 many . TRBV28 CASSFRYRGDQPQHF TGTGCCAGCAGTTTTAGGTATAGGGGAGATCAGCCCCAGCATTTT
TRBJ2-1 many TRBD1 TRBV29-1 CSVPDRGNEQFF TGCAGCGTGCCCGACAGGGGCAATGAGCAGTTCTTC
TRBJ2-1 . TRBD1 TRBV2 CASRERTGGSHNERFF TGTGCCAGCAGAGAAAGGACAGGGGGCTCCCACAATGAGCGGTTCTTC
TRBJ2-2 few . TRBV19 CASSIWRANTGELFF TGTGCCAGTAGTATTTGGAGAGCGAACACCGGGGAGCTGTTTTTT
TRBJ1-5 . . TRBV5-1 CASSLEVGEPQHF TGCGCCAGCAGCTTGGAGGTGGGGGAGCCCCAGCATTTT
TRBJ2-7 many TRBD1 TRBV5-1 CASSVPGQGSYEQYF TGCGCCAGCAGCGTTCCGGGACAGGGGAGCTACGAGCAGTACTTT
TRBJ2-1 many . TRBV7-9 CAITTESSYNEQSF TGTGCCATTACGACAGAAAGCTCCTACAATGAGCAGTCCTTC
TRBJ2-5 many . TRBV4-2 CASSQGQGVKTQYF TGTGCCAGCAGCCAAGGCCAGGGAGTGAAGACCCAGTACTTC
TRBJ1-5 many . TRBV3-1 CASSQAEGQPQHF TGTGCCAGCAGCCAGGCCGAGGGGCAGCCCCAGCATTTT